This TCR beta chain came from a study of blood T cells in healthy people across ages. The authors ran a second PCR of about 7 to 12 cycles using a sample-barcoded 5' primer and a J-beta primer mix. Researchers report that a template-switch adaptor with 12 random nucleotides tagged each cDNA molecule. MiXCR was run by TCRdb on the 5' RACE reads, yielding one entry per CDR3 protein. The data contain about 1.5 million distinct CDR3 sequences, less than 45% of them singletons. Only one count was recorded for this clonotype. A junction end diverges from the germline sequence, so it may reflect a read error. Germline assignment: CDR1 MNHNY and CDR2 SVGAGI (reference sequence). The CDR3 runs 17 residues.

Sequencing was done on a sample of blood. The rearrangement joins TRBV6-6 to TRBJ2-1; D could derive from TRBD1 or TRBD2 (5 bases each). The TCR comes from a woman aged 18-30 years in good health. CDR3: CASSYSRDGSSYNKQFF. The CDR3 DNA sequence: TGTGCCAGCAGTTACTCGAGGGACGGCAGCTCCTACAATAAGCAGTTCTTC.